This T cell receptor (beta chain) was identified in a study of breast tumors, draining lymph nodes, adjacent tissues. The lymph nodes were axillary draining lymph nodes from breast cancer patients. From germline, CDR1 is LGHNA and CDR2 YNFKEQ. J lost 4 bases, V lost 5 bases, and 7 bases had no gene match. The length of the CDR3 is 15 residues. This clonotype was picked up many times. What it recognizes is unknown. TCRdb fed the multiplex PCR reads into MiXCR, producing one record per CDR3 protein. The sample includes 150,000 to 200,000 distinct CDR3 sequences, around 33% of them seen just once. Study findings and constraints: Tumor and nontumor repertoires were significantly more similar in luminal-like than in basal-like breast cancer. Most tumor T cells seemingly derive from lymph node, then expand in tumor. Tumors had less TCR diversity than lymph nodes, more than nontumor tissue. Tumor T cell lymph node origin was a supported hypothesis, not proven.

This TCR derives from a female donor with breast cancer. Some clones in this sample may be carry-over from other donors' samples. The sample taken for sequencing was axillary lymph node tissue. The V and J genes are TRBV4-2 and TRBJ2-3; TRBD1 matches 9 bases. The DNA for the CDR3 is TGTGCCAGCAGCTATGGACAGGGGTTATCAGATACGCAGTATTTT. It is translated as CASSYGQGLSDTQYF.